This T cell receptor (beta chain) is from a study of radiation and T cells in renal cell carcinoma (dated by TCRdb to 2018 to 2020). The study in broad terms: A total of 50 to 60 samples underwent TCR beta sequencing, made up of approximately 26 tumors and around 27 peripheral blood samples. The last blood draw happened 4 weeks after radiation, timed to coincide with nephrectomy. Across all 50 or so samples, 4,016,671 unique CDR3 nucleotide sequences, encoding 2,658,974 unique CDR3 amino acid sequences, were identified. Broad study findings and their caveats: No pretreatment tumor biopsies were available, so the baseline intratumoral presence of clonotypes could not be determined. Effects of radiation dose or scheduling on the TCR repertoire could not be addressed with the single-armed trial design. Blood repertoire dynamics were not followed beyond 4 weeks after treatment. In blood, the top tumor clonotypes increased between baseline and 2 weeks post-radiation and then shrank by 4 weeks, which suggests that tumor-resident clones expanded only transiently.

The time point label, as the study defines it: blood 4 weeks post-SBRT, at nephrectomy. This specimen's treatment or condition label, per the study, means: 15 Gy SBRT to primary tumor, nephrectomy 4 weeks later. Samples were obtained from a clinical trial, in which 15 Gy stereotactic body radiation therapy was delivered to primary renal cell carcinomas and nephrectomy was performed 4 weeks later. To track tumor-enriched clonotypes, serial peripheral blood was sampled from radiation-treated patients at baseline and at 2 weeks and 4 weeks after SBRT. All patients had renal cell carcinoma with clear cell pathology. The QIAamp DNA Blood Mini Kit (Qiagen) was used to prepare genomic DNA for TCR sequencing. Only samples passing all quality control checks were included in the analyses. Including cysteine and phenylalanine, the CDR3 has 15 amino acids. Only CDR3 DNA remains: 45 bases, in frame from the first base. CDR1 KGHSH and CDR2 LQKENI were looked up in the germline V gene. The germline V and J ends show losses of 0 bases and 2 bases respectively, and no gene match explains 2 bases of the junction.

Points on this clone: The clone's antigen remains unknown. There are no base qualities to consult, and no much larger clone falls within one base. Other nucleotide sequences in the sample specify the same CDR3.

The immunoSEQ kit was used, according to the manufacturer's recommendations, to generate TCR beta libraries from genomic DNA. To prepare libraries, a first multiplex PCR with proprietary primers was run, followed by a second PCR that added unique barcodes, and a bead cleanup was done after each round. Each sample batch included a kit-provided positive control reaction and a negative control reaction. The final libraries underwent checking on an Agilent 4200 TapeStation D1000 ScreenTape, volumetric pooling, and quantification by qPCR. Sequencing was performed on an Illumina NextSeq500 with a MidOutput 150-cycle cartridge, and 156 Read1 and 15 Index1 cycles were run with kit custom primers. The pooled library was loaded at 1.0 pM, and roughly 18% PhiX control was spiked in. The published analysis was carried out like this. Vendor-processed data were analyzed in R, with a clonotype defined as all T cells sharing the same CDR3 nucleotide sequence. For clone abundance analyses, frequencies were normalized to the 10,000 most abundant clones in each sample. Public T cell clones, which averaged fewer than five per sample, were removed prior to analysis. Tumor-enriched clonotypes and baseline blood-enriched clonotypes were defined as those with an abundance difference of at least 32-fold between compartments. A beta-binomial differential abundance model was used to identify clonotypes that were expanded or contracted between blood time points. Tumor-blood repertoire similarity was measured with the Baroni-Urbani and Buser coefficient, and group comparisons used two-tailed Wilcoxon tests in R. TCRdb's version of the immuneACCESS table is confined to in-frame rearrangements and falls short of the full clone set. An unresolved V gene accounts for under half of the shortfall where checked; the remainder is of unknown origin. The V and J calls and clone size come from that table; D and trimming were worked out from the DNA. The sample profile shows about 74,000 clones; about 89% of them were found once. Around 6% of the sample belongs to the ten largest clones.

Specimen: blood, collected from a patient whose treatment included radiotherapy and nephrectomy. This TCR derives from a woman aged 70 to 79 with renal cell carcinoma. The chain couples TRBV18 to TRBJ1-1; TRBD1 fits 8 bases in the junction. The CDR3 protein is CASSPPTGVNTEAFF. The sequenced DNA is TGTGCCAGCTCACCACCGACAGGGGTCAACACTGAAGCTTTCTTT.